Here is one T cell receptor beta chain with its context. The germline V gene has CDR1 MDHEN and CDR2 SYDVKM. This CDR3 has 18 residues. V gave up 1 base and J gave up 2 bases; unmatched junction bases: 8. These data come from a study of blood T cell repertoires in COVID-19. About the study: T cells, B-cell-depleted T cells, or PBMCs provided the cDNA or gDNA that served as material.

Some clones are missing from TCRdb's copy, which holds only in-frame ones; the method was immunoSEQ multiplex PCR. This table holds hundreds of thousands of clones, 70% to 90% found once. The chain carries TRBV28 and TRBJ2-2; TRBD1 agrees at 9 bases. The specimen was peripheral blood. This TCR derives from a man in his fifties or sixties with active or convalescent COVID-19. CDR3 region: CASSLFFRDRDNTGELFF. The CDR3 DNA is TGTGCCAGCAGTTTATTCTTTCGGGACAGGGATAACACCGGGGAGCTGTTTTTT. Filled out from reference TRBV28 and TRBJ2-2, the complete variable domain reads DVKVTQSSRYLVKRTGEKVFLECVQDMDHENMFWYRQDPGLGLRLIYFSYDVKMKEKGDIPEGYSVSREKKERFSLILESASTNQTSMYLCASSLFFRDRDNTGELFFGEGSRLTVL.